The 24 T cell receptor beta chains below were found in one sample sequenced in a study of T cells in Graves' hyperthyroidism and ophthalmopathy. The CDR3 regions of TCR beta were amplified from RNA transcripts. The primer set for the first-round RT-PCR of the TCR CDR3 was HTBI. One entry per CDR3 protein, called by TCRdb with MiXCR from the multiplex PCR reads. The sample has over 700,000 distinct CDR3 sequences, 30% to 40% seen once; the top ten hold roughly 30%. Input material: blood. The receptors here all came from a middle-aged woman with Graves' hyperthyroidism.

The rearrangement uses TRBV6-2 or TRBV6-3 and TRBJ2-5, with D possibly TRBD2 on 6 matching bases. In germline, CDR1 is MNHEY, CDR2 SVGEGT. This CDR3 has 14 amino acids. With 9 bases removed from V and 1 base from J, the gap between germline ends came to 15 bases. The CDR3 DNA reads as TGTGCCAGTATGGTTAGCGGCCGCCAAGAGACCCAGTACTTC. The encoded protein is CASMVSGRQETQYF.

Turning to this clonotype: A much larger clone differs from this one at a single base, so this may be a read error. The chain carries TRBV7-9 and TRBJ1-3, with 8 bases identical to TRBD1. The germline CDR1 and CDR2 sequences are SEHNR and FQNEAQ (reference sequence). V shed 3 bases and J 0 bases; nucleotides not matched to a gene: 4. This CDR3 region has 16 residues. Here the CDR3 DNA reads TGTGCCAGCAGCTTGGGACAGGTGAACTCTGGAAACACCATATATTTT. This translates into CASSLGQVNSGNTIYF.

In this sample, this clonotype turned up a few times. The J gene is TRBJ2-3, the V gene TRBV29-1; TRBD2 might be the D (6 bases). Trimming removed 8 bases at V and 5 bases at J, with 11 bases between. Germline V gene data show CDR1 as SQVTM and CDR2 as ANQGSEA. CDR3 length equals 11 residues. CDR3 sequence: CSFRRGDTQYF. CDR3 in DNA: TGCAGCTTCAGGAGGGGAGATACGCAGTATTTT.

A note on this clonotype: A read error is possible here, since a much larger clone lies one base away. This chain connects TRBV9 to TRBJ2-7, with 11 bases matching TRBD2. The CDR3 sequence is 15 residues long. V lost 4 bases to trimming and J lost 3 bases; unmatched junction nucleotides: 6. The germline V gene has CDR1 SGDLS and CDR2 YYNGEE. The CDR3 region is CASSHSGLAGYEQYF. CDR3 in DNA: TGTGCCAGCAGCCATAGCGGACTAGCGGGCTACGAGCAGTACTTC.

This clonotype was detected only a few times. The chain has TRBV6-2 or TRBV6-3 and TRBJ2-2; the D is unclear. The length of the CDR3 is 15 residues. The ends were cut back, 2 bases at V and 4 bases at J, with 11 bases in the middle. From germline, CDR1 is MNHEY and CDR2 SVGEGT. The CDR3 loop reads CASSYQLLSTGELFF. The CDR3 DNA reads TGTGCCAGCAGTTACCAATTGCTTTCCACCGGGGAGCTGTTTTTT.

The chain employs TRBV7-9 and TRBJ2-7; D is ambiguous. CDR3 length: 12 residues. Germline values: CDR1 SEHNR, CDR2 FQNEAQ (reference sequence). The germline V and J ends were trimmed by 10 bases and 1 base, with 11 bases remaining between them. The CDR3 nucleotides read TGTGCCACCGACGTGGGGTCCTACGAGCAGTACTTC. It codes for CATDVGSYEQYF.

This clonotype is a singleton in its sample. DNA of the CDR3: TGTGCCAGCTCACCACCGTCCGGGACTCTGTACCAAGAGACCCAGTACTTC. Translation: CASSPPSGTLYQETQYF. The chain couples TRBV7-8 to TRBJ2-5; tentative D call: TRBD2 (6 bases). Trimming pared 8 bases from V and 0 bases from J, leaving 22 bases between. Germline loops: CDR1 SGHVS, CDR2 FQNEAQ. The CDR3 runs 17 residues.

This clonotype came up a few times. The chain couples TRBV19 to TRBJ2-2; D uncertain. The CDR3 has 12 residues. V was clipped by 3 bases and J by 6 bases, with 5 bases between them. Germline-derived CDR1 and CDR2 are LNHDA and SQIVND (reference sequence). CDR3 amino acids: CASSIYPGELFF. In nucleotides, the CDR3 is TGTGCCAGTAGTATTTATCCCGGGGAGCTGTTTTTT.

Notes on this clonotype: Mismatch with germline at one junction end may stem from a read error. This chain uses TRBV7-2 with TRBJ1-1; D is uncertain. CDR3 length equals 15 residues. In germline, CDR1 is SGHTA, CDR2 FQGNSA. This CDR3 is CASSPRSLSATEAFF. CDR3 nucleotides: TGCGCCAGCAGCCCCCGTAGCCTTTCGGCCACTGAAGCTTTCTTT. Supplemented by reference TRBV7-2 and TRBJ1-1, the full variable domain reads GAGVSQSPSNKVTEKGKDVELRCDPISGHTALYWYRQSLGQGLEFLIYFQGNSAPDKSGLPSDRFSAERTGGSVSTLTIQRTQQEDSAVYLCASSPRSLSATEAFFGQGTRLTVV.

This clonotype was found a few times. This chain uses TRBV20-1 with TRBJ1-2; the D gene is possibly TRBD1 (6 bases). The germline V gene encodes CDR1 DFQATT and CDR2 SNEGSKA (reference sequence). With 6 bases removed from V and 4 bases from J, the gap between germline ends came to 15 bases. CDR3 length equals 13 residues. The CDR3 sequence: CSAQTGDLYGYTF. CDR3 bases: TGCAGTGCGCAGACAGGAGACCTCTATGGCTACACCTTC.

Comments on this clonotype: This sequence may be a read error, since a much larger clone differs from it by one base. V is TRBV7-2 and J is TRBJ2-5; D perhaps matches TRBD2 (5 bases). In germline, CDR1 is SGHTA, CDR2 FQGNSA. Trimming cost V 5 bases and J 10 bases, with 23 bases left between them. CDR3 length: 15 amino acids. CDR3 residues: CASSPAQTGGWIQYF. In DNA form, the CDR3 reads TGTGCCAGCAGCCCAGCACAAACCGGAGGTTGGATCCAGTACTTC.

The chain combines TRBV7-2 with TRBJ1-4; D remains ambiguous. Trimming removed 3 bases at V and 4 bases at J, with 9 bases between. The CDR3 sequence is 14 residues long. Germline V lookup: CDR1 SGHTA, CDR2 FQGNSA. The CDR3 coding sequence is TGTGCCAGCAGCTTTCCCCCGGTTAATGAAAAACTGTTTTTT. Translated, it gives CASSFPPVNEKLFF.

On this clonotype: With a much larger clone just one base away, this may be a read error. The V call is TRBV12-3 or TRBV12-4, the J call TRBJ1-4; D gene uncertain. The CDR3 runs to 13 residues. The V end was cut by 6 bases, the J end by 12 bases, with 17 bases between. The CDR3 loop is CASRPVLEEELFF. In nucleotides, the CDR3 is TGTGCCAGCAGGCCGGTACTTGAGGAAGAACTGTTTTTT.

The CDR3 bases are TGTGCCAGCAGCTCTCAACTCTCCGGGGAGCTGTTTTTT. It encodes CASSSQLSGELFF. This chain joins TRBV5-4 and TRBJ2-2; no definite D call. The germline V gene encodes CDR1 SGHNT and CDR2 YYREEE (reference sequence). The CDR3 totals 13 residues. Trimming shortened V by 3 bases and J by 6 bases, and 9 bases separated the two germline ends.

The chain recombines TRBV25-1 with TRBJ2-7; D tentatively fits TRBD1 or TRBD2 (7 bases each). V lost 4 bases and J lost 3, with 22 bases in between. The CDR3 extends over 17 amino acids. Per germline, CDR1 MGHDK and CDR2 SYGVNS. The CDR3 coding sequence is TGTGCCAGCAGTGGAGGGGGGGGGACAGATATTAACTACGAGCAGTACTTC. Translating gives CASSGGGGTDINYEQYF.

CDR3 in amino acids: CSVDDGSGNTEAFF. Written as DNA, the CDR3 is TGCAGCGTTGACGACGGGAGCGGGAACACTGAAGCTTTCTTT. This chain uses TRBV29-1 with TRBJ1-1; the D is unclear. Germline CDR1 is SQVTM and CDR2 is ANQGSEA. The CDR3 extends over 14 amino acids. The V gene lost 3 bases and the J gene lost 1 base, with 12 bases spanning the gap.

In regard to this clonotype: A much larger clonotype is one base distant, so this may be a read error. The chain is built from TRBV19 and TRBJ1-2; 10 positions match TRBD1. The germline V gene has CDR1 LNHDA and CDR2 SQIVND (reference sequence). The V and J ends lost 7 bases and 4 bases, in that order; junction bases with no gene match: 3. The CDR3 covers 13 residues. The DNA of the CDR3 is TGTGCCAGTATGACAGGGGGCGGCTATGGCTACACCTTC. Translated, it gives CASMTGGGYGYTF.

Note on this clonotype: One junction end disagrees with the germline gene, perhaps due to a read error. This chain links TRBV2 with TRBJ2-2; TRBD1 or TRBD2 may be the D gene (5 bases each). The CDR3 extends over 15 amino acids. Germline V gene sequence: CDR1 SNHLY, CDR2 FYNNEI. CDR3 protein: CASNEQGTNTGELFF. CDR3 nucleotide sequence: TGTGCCAGCAATGAACAAGGGACCAACACCGGGGAGCTGTTTTTT. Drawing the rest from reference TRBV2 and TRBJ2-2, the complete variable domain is EPEVTQTPSHQVTQMGQEVILRCVPISNHLYFYWYRQILGQKVEFLVSFYNNEISEKSEIFDDQFSVERPDGSNFTLKIRSTKLEDSAMYFCASNEQGTNTGELFFGEGSRLTVL.

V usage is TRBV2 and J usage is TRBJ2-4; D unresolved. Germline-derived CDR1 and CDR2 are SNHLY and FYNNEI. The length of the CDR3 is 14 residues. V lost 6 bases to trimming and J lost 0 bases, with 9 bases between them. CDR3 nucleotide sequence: TGTGCCAGCAGCGCCGCGGTAGCCAAAAACATTCAGTACTTC. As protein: CASSAAVAKNIQYF.

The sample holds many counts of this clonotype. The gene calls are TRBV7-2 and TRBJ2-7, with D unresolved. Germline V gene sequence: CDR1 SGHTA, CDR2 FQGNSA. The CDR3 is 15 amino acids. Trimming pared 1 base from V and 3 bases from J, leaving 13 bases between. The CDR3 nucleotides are TGTGCCAGCAGCTTAGGTCCTCTTTCCGGCTACGAGCAGTACTTC. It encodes CASSLGPLSGYEQYF.

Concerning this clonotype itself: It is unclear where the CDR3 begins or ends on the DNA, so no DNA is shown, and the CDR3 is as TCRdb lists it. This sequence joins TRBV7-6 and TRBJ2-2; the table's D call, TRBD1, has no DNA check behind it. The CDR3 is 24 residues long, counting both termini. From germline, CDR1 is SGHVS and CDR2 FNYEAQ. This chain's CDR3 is CASSPTGYGANVLTFGAGTGELFF.

This CDR3 is CSAIGGPNGQYF. CDR3 coding DNA: TGCAGTGCTATAGGGGGGCCAAACGGGCAGTACTTC. The rearrangement links TRBV20-1 to TRBJ2-7; D could derive from TRBD1 or TRBD2 (6 bases each). The germline gives CDR1 DFQATT, CDR2 SNEGSKA (reference sequence). This CDR3 has 12 amino acids. V was pared by 4 bases and J by 9 bases, with 16 bases between.

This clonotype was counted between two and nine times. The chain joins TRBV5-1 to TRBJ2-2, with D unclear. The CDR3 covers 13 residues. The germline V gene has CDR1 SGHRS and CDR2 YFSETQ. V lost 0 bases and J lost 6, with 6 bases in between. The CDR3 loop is CASSLAESGELFF. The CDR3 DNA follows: TGCGCCAGCAGCTTGGCCGAGTCCGGGGAGCTGTTTTTT.

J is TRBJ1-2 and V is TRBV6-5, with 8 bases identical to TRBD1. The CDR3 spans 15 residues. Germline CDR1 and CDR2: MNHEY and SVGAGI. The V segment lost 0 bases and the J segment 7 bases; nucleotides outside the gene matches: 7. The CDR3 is CASSYSLDRETGYTF. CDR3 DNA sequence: TGTGCCAGCAGTTACTCCCTGGACAGGGAAACTGGCTACACCTTC.